These 6 T cell receptor beta chains originate from one sample sequenced in a study of blood T cell repertoires in COVID-19. TCRdb keeps only in-frame clones here, not all; method: immunoSEQ multiplex PCR. The sample holds over 200,000 clones, over 75% seen once. Specimen: peripheral blood. These receptors came from a human donor in a cohort sampled during active COVID-19.

The CDR3 bases are TGTGCCTGGAGTCCTACGGGGAAGGGAGGCTACACCTTC. The encoded protein is CAWSPTGKGGYTF. The chain recombines TRBV30 with TRBJ1-2; no reliable D call. Deletions cut 2 bases from V and 8 bases from J, with 15 bases between. Per the germline V gene, CDR1 is GTSNPN and CDR2 is SVGIG (reference sequence). The CDR3 runs 13 residues.

V usage is TRBV27 and J usage is TRBJ2-7; 10 bases are shared with TRBD1. The J segment lost 7 bases and the V segment lost 5 bases, leaving 11 bases of the junction unmatched. Germline loops: CDR1 MNHEY, CDR2 SMNVEV (reference sequence). The CDR3 sequence is 15 residues long. CDR3 sequence reads: CASSPPRQGAGEQYF. CDR3 DNA: TGTGCCAGCAGTCCCCCCCGACAGGGGGCAGGAGAGCAGTACTTC.

Here the CDR3 DNA reads TGTGCCAGTACACTTGCTAGCGGGATGTTCAATGAGCAGTTCTTC. Protein sequence: CASTLASGMFNEQFF. The V and J genes are TRBV19 and TRBJ2-1; the match to TRBD2 covers 9 bases. Germline V gene lookup returns CDR1 LNHDA and CDR2 SQIVND (reference sequence). The CDR3 extends over 15 amino acids. With 7 bases clipped from V and 6 bases from J, the junction kept 10 bases outside the gene matches. The full variable domain, completed using reference TRBV19 and TRBJ2-1, is DGGITQSPKYLFRKEGQNVTLSCEQNLNHDAMYWYRQDPGQGLRLIYYSQIVNDFQKGDIAEGYSVSREKKESFPLTVTSAQKNPTAFYLCASTLASGMFNEQFFGPGTRLTVL.

This chain links TRBV12-5 with TRBJ2-3; 9 bases fit TRBD1. CDR3 length: 16 amino acids. Per the germline V gene, CDR1 is LGHNT and CDR2 is FRNRAP. The V gene end was trimmed by 1 base and the J gene end by 7 bases; junction bases not matched to a gene: 9. CDR3 amino acids: CASGLGTGATLNTQYF. The DNA for the CDR3 is TGTGCTAGTGGTTTGGGGACAGGGGCCACATTAAATACGCAGTATTTT.

The J gene is TRBJ1-4, the V gene TRBV7-9; D is ambiguous. Germline CDR1 SEHNR, CDR2 FQNEAQ (reference sequence). The CDR3 length is 16 residues. Trimming pared 5 bases from V and 2 bases from J, leaving 15 bases between. The CDR3 reads CASSDGGLRTNEKLFF. The CDR3 bases are TGTGCCAGCAGCGACGGAGGTTTAAGGACTAATGAAAAACTGTTTTTT.

V gene TRBV19 combines with J gene TRBJ2-6, with D tentatively TRBD2 (5 bases). Trimming took off 2 bases at V and 5 bases at J, with 13 bases between the two ends. CDR3 length equals 16 residues. Germline loops: CDR1 LNHDA, CDR2 SQIVND (reference sequence). CDR3 in DNA: TGTGCCAGTAGTATAAGGCCCGGGGTTCGGGCCAACGTCCTGACTTTC. Its protein is CASSIRPGVRANVLTF.